This T cell receptor beta chain was found in a study of regulatory T cells in long-lasting Graves disease. Building the TCR beta libraries relied on iRepertoire HTBI primers, and CDR3 regions underwent Arm-PCR. One entry per CDR3 protein, called by TCRdb with MiXCR from the multiplex PCR reads. The sample yields fewer than 350,000 distinct CDR3 sequences, about 18% seen once. This clonotype came up many times. The CDR3 covers 17 residues. Germline CDR1 reads KGHDR; CDR2 reads SFDVKD. Trimming removed 4 bases from V and 3 bases from J; junction bases left unmatched: 12. Time point indicated: newly diagnosed GD, antithyroid drugs for less than 3 months. From PBMCs, RNA was extracted and then used to make the TCR library.

Specimen: peripheral blood mononuclear cells (PBMCs), collected at new diagnosis, from a patient treated with antithyroid drugs. This TCR was sampled from a female donor with Graves disease. The V and J genes are TRBV24-1 and TRBJ2-3; 7 bases line up with TRBD2. The CDR3 bases are TGTGCCACCAGTGACCCCACTAGCGCCCCCAGGACAGATACGCAGTATTTT. It specifies CATSDPTSAPRTDTQYF.